This T cell receptor (beta chain) was documented in a study of cytomegalovirus exposure and HLA in healthy donors. At collection, donors were nominally healthy, but unrecorded immune exposures were probable. PCR was performed using 60 Vbeta and 13 Jbeta primers. The assay was immunoSEQ multiplex PCR, and TCRdb's table has in-frame clones only and misses some. The table has roughly 170,000 clones, around 78% seen once. Per germline, CDR1 SGHRS and CDR2 YFSETQ. Trimming shortened V by 1 base and J by 2 bases, and 7 bases separated the two germline ends. The CDR3 contains 13 residues. Sequencing input: PBMCs. This clonotype was sampled from a female donor in good health and CMV-seronegative. The V gene is TRBV5-1, the J gene TRBJ2-7, with D hard to call. The CDR3: CASSLTTTYEQYF. CDR3 nucleotide sequence: TGCGCCAGCAGCTTGACTACCACCTACGAGCAGTACTTC.